The 13 T cell receptor beta chains below were found in one sample sequenced in a study of T cell responses to AZD1222 COVID-19 vaccine. Libraries were prepared by immunoSEQ multiplex PCR; TCRdb keeps only in-frame clonotypes and omits some of them. This sample has tens of thousands of clones, with about 78% found just once. Sequenced material: peripheral blood, taken 28 days after the second AZD1222 dose. The receptors shown here come from an adult who received the AZD1222 COVID-19 vaccine.

V and J are TRBV6-1 and TRBJ1-3; D is ambiguous. The CDR3 is made up of 13 amino acids. V shed 3 bases and J shed 4 bases, with 7 bases lying between them. Germline loops: CDR1 MNHNS, CDR2 SASEGT. The CDR3 sequence is CASSELVGNTIYF. The CDR3 region has the DNA TGTGCCAGCAGTGAGCTTGTCGGAAACACCATATATTTT.

The chain is built from TRBV20-1 and TRBJ2-3; D unclear. V lost 1 base to trimming and J lost 9 bases, with 8 bases between them. Germline CDR1 is DFQATT and CDR2 is SNEGSKA (reference sequence). The length of the CDR3 is 11 residues. For the CDR3, the DNA is TGCAGTGCTAGAGGTCTAGAGACGCAGTATTTT. It translates to CSARGLETQYF.

The V and J genes are TRBV19 and TRBJ2-1; 7 nucleotides agree with TRBD1. The CDR3 has 15 amino acids. CDR1 and CDR2 from the germline V gene are LNHDA and SQIVND (reference sequence). Trimming removed 3 bases from V and 6 bases from J; junction bases left unmatched: 8. The CDR3, as DNA: TGTGCCAGTAGTATTTCTACGGGACAGCTCAATGAGCAGTTCTTC. Amino acids: CASSISTGQLNEQFF.

This chain links TRBV5-5 with TRBJ2-3; either TRBD1 or TRBD2 may supply D (5 bases each). Trimming pared 3 bases from V and 0 bases from J, leaving 11 bases between. This CDR3 region has 15 residues. Germline lookup yields CDR1 SGHKS and CDR2 YYEKEE (reference sequence). The CDR3 loop is CASSSGTASTDTQYF. CDR3 sequence (DNA): TGTGCCAGCAGCTCCGGGACCGCTAGCACAGATACGCAGTATTTT.

V is TRBV19 and J is TRBJ2-7, with D maybe TRBD2 (6 bases). V was pared by 5 bases and J by 1 base, with 18 bases between. The CDR3 sequence is 16 residues long. Germline assignment: CDR1 LNHDA and CDR2 SQIVND (reference sequence). The CDR3 here is CASSSGIQRASYEQYF. The CDR3 bases are TGTGCCAGTAGTTCCGGTATTCAGCGGGCGTCCTACGAGCAGTACTTC.

CDR3 nucleotide sequence: TGTGCCAGCAGCCTCGGACTAGCCGGGGAGCTGTTTTTT. Amino acids: CASSLGLAGELFF. The chain links TRBV3-1 (or the pseudogene TRBV3-2) to TRBJ2-2; 7 bases fit TRBD2. The CDR3 spans 13 residues. Germline V lookup: CDR1 LGHDT, CDR2 YNNKEL (reference sequence). The V segment lost 4 bases and the J segment 6 bases; nucleotides outside the gene matches: 2.

The rearrangement uses TRBV9 and TRBJ2-1, with 8 bases aligning to TRBD2. Trimming took 0 bases from V and 9 from J; bases not matched to a gene: 8. The CDR3 loop spans 15 amino acids. CDR1 is SGDLS, CDR2 YYNGEE, per germline. The CDR3 sequence is CASSVGTGTSSEQFF. The CDR3 coding sequence is TGTGCCAGCAGCGTAGGAACCGGGACTAGTAGTGAGCAGTTCTTC.

The V and J genes are TRBV4-1 and TRBJ2-3; D may be TRBD1 or TRBD2 (6 bases each). Germline V gene lookup returns CDR1 MGHRA and CDR2 YSYEKL. The CDR3 length is 20 residues. Trimming left V 3 bases short and J 1 base short, with 26 bases between. CDR3 region: CASSHKRGLEGARRTDTQYF. Written as DNA, the CDR3 is TGCGCCAGCAGCCATAAGAGGGGGTTGGAGGGTGCCCGCCGCACAGATACGCAGTATTTT.

The gene calls are TRBV6-5 and TRBJ1-6; D remains unclear. Germline V gene data show CDR1 as MNHEY and CDR2 as SVGAGI. CDR3 size: 15 residues. V lost 8 bases and J 0 bases, leaving 11 bases between the germline ends. The CDR3: CASARGDSYNSPLHF. CDR3 bases: TGTGCCAGCGCTCGCGGAGACTCCTATAATTCACCCCTCCACTTT.

This clone was seen a few times. The chain couples TRBV5-1 to TRBJ2-3; the D gene is possibly TRBD2 (5 bases). V gave up 4 bases and J gave up 4 bases, with 13 bases separating them. Germline CDR1 is SGHRS and CDR2 is YFSETQ. The CDR3 sequence is 14 residues long. The CDR3 coding sequence is TGCGCCAGCAGCCTCGGGGAAAGGGCAGATACGCAGTATTTT. Its protein product is CASSLGERADTQYF.

This clone was seen a handful of times. A junction boundary mismatches the germline segment, possibly from a read error. The chain uses TRBV9 and TRBJ2-2; 10 bases are a match to TRBD2. Germline CDR1 is SGDLS and CDR2 is YYNGEE. The CDR3 spans 14 residues. The CDR3: CASRVAGGDGELFF. The CDR3, as DNA: TGTGCCAGCAGGGTAGCGGGGGGCGACGGGGAGCTGTTTTTT. The whole variable domain, remainder taken from reference TRBV9 and TRBJ2-2, is DSGVTQTPKHLITATGQRVTLRCSPRSGDLSVYWYQQSLDQGLQFLIQYYNGEERAKGNILERFSAQQFPDLHSELNLSSLELGDSALYFCASRVAGGDGELFFGEGSRLTVL.

J is TRBJ2-5 and V is TRBV7-9; no clear D gene. Germline-derived CDR1 and CDR2 are SEHNR and FQNEAQ (reference sequence). Trimming took 3 bases from V and 4 from J, leaving 18 bases between them. The CDR3 covers 16 residues. The CDR3 DNA reads as TGTGCCAGCAGCTTTTTCACTTCAGGAGAGTCAGAGACCCAGTACTTC. The encoded protein is CASSFFTSGESETQYF.

The genes are TRBV29-1 and TRBJ1-2; tentatively, D is TRBD1 (6 bases). Germline CDR1 and CDR2: SQVTM and ANQGSEA. CDR3 size: 14 residues. The ends were cut back, 8 bases at V and 0 bases at J, with 16 bases in the middle. The CDR3 sequence: CSFWTASPNYGYTF. In DNA, the CDR3 is TGCAGCTTTTGGACAGCCTCTCCTAACTATGGCTACACCTTC.